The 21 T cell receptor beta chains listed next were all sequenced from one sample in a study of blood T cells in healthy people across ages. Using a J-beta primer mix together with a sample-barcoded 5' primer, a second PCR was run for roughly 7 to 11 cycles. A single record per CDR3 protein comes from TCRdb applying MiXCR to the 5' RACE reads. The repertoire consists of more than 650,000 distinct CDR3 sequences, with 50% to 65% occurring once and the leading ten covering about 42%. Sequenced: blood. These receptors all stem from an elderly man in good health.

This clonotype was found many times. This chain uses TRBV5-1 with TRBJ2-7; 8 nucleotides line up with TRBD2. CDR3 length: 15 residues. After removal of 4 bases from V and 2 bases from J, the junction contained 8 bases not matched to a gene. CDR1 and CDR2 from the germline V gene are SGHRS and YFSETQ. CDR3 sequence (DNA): TGCGCCAGCAGCGAACCGGGACTAGGAACCTACGAGCAGTACTTC. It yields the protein CASSEPGLGTYEQYF.

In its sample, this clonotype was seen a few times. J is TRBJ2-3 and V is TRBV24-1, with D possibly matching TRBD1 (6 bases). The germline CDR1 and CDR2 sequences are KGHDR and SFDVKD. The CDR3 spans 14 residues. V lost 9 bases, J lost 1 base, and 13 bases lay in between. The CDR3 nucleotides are TGTGCCACCGAAGAAGGGGGACGCACAGATACGCAGTATTTT. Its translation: CATEEGGRTDTQYF.

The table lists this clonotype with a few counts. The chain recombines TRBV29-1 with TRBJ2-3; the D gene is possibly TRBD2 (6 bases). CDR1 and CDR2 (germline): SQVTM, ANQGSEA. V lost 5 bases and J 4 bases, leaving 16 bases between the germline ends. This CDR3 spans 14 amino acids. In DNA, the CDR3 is TGCAGCGTTCAACTGGACTATTTCCCAGATACGCAGTATTTT. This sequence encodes CSVQLDYFPDTQYF.

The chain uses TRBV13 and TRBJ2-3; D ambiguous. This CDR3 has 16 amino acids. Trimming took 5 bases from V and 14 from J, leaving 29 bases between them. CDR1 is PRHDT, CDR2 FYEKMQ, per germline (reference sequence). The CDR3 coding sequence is TGTGCCAGCAGCAATTCCCCTCCCGTGGATCACAGATACGCGTATTTT. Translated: CASSNSPPVDHRYAYF.

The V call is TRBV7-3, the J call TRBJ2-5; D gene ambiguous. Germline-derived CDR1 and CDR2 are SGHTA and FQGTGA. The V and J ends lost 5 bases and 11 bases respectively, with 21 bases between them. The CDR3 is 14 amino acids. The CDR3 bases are TGTGCCAGCAGCCCCCTCCTGGGTCACAATGAGCAGTACTTC. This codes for CASSPLLGHNEQYF.

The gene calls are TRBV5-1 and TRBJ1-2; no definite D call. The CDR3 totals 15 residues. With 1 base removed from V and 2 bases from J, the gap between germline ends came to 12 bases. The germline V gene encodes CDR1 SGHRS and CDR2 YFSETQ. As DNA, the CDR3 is TGCGCCAGCAGCTTGCAGGCAGCTACGAACTATGGCTACACCTTC. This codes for CASSLQAATNYGYTF.

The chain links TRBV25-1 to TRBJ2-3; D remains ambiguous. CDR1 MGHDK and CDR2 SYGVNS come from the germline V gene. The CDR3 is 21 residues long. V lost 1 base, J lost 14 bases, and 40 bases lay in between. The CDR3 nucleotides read TGTGCCAGCAGTGAATCGATCCCGGCCCTAAGGCCTCCGCGATCCCACAGATACGCGTATTTT. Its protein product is CASSESIPALRPPRSHRYAYF.

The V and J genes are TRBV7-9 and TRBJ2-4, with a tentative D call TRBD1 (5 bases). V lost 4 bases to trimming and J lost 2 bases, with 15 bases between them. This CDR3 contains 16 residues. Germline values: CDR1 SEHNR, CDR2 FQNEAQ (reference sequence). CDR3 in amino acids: CASSSGFGNSKNIQYF. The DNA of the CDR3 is TGTGCCAGCAGCTCAGGGTTTGGAAATTCCAAAAACATTCAGTACTTC.

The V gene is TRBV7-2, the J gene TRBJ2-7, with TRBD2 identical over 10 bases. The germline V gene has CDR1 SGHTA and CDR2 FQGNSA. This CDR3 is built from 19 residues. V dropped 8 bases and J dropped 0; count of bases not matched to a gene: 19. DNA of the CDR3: TGTGCCAGCGGAAGAGCCGGTAGACTAGCGGGCGTGAGCTCCTACGAGCAGTACTTC. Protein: CASGRAGRLAGVSSYEQYF.

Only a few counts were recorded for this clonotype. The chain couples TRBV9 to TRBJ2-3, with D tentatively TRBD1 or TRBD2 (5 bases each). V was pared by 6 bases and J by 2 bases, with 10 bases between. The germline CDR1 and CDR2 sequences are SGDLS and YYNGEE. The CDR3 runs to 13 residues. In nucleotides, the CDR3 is TGTGCCAGCAATCCGGGGACCACAGATACGCAGTATTTT. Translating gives CASNPGTTDTQYF.

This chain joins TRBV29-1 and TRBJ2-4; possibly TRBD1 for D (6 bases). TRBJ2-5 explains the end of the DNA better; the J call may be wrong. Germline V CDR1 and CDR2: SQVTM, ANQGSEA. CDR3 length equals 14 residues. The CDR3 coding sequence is TGCAGCGTCGTTACCCGGGACACACAAGAGACCCAGTACTTC. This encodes CSVVTRDTQETQYF.

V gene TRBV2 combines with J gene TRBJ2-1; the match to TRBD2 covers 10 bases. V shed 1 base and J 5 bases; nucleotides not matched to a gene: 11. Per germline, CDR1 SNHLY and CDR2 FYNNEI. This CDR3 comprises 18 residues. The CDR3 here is CASSEDPPRAGGHNEQFF. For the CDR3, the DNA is TGTGCCAGCAGTGAAGACCCCCCTCGAGCGGGAGGGCACAATGAGCAGTTCTTC.

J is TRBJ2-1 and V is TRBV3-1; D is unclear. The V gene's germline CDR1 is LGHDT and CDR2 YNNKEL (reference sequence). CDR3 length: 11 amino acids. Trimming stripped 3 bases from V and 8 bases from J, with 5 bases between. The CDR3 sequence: CASSQSHEQFF. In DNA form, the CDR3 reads TGTGCCAGCAGCCAGAGCCATGAGCAGTTCTTC.

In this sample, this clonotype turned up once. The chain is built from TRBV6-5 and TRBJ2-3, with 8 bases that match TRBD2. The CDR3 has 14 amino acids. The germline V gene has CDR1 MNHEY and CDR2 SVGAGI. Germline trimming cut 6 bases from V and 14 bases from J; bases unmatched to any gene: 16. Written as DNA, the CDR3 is TGTGCCAGCAGGCGAGGCGGGGGGAACCGATACGCGTATTTT. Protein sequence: CASRRGGGNRYAYF.

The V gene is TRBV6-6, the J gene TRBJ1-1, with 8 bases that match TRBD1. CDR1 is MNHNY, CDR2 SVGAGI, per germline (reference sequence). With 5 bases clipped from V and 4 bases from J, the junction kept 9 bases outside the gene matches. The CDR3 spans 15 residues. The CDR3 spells CASSPPTGAGTEAFF. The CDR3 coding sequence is TGTGCCAGCAGTCCCCCGACAGGGGCGGGCACTGAAGCTTTCTTT.

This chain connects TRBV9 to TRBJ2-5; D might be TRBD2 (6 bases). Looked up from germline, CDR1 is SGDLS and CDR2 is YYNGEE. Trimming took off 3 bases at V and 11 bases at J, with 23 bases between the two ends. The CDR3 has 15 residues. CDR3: CASSDWRGAPNVQYF. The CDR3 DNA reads TGTGCCAGCAGCGATTGGCGGGGAGCTCCCAATGTGCAGTACTTC.

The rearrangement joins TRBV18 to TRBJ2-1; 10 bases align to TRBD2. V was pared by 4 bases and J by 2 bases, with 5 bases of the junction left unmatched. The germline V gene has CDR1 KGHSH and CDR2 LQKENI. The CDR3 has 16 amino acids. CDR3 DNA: TGTGCCAGCTCACTCCGGACTAGCGGACCCTACAATGAGCAGTTCTTC. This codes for CASSLRTSGPYNEQFF.

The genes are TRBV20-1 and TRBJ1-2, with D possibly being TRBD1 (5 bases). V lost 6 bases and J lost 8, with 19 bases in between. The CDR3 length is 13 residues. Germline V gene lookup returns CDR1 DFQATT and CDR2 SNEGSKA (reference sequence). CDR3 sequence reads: CSAAPSGYGGYTF. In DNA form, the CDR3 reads TGCAGTGCGGCCCCATCAGGGTACGGGGGCTACACCTTC.

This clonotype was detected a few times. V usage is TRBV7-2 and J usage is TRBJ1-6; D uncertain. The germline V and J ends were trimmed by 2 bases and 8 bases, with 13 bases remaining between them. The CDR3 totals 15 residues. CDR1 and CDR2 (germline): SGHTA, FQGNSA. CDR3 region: CASSLRATIDSPLHF. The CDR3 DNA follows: TGTGCCAGCAGCTTACGGGCCACTATTGATTCACCCCTCCACTTT.

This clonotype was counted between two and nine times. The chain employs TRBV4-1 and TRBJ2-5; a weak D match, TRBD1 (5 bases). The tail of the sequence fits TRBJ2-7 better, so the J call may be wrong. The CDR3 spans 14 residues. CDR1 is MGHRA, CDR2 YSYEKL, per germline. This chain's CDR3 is CASSDPRAPYEQYF. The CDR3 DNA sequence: TGCGCCAGCAGTGATCCCAGGGCCCCTTACGAGCAGTACTTC.

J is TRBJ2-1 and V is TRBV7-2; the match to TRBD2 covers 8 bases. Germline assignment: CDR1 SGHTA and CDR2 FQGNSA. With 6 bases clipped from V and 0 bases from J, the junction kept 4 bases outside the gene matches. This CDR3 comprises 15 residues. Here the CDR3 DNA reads TGTGCCAGCAGAAAAAGCGGGAGCTCCTACAATGAGCAGTTCTTC. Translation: CASRKSGSSYNEQFF.